This TCR beta chain stems from a study of human T cells and chemical hapten exposure. The library tagged each cDNA molecule with unique molecular identifiers. One entry per CDR3 protein, called by TCRdb with MiXCR from the RACE reads. The repertoire holds approximately 100,000 distinct CDR3 sequences, with around 10% as singletons. There are 13 residues in the CDR3. Unmatched junction bases numbered 3, after V lost 1 base and J lost 9 bases. Germline CDR1 SGHTA, CDR2 FQGTGA. Specified time point: patch test 1, 2 weeks after DPC sensitization. Treatment here: therapeutic diphenylcyclopropenone sensitization with weekly scalp DPC. This clonotype showed up just a few times. The antigen remains unidentified. Study conclusions and caveats: The donor cohort had alopecia, so its immune response may not match that of healthy people.

The sequence was obtained from a woman in her 40s with alopecia areata. Some clones in this sample may be carry-over from other donors' samples. The rearrangement links TRBV7-3 to TRBJ1-2, with TRBD1 matching 9 bases. The sample here was whole blood, taken in connection with sensitization to the hapten diphenylcyclopropenone (DPC). CDR3 bases: TGTGCCAGCAGCTTAAGGGGACAGGGAAGCTACACCTTC. Translated, it gives CASSLRGQGSYTF.